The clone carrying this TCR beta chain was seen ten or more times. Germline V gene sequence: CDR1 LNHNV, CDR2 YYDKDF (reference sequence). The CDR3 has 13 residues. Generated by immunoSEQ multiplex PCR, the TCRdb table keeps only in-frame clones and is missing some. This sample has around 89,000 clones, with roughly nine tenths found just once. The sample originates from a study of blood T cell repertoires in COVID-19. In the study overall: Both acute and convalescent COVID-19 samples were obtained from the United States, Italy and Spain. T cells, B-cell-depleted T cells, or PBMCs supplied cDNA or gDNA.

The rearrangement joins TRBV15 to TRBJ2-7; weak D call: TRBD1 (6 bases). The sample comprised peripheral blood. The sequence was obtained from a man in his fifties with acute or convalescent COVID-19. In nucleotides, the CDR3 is TGTGCGACTCAGAGGGACACTTCCTACGAGCAGTACTTC. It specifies CATQRDTSYEQYF.